The 21 T cell receptor beta chains reported below all come from one sample, sequenced in a study of T cells expressing NK-cell markers. TCRdb re-called the 5' RACE reads and shows each CDR3 protein once, DNA omitted. Its table records over 600 distinct CDR3 sequences. Sequencing was carried out using blood T cells: a sorted CD56 or NKG2C T cell subset, CD4+ or CD8+ T cells, or bulk PBMC T cells (not recorded which). The receptors were gathered from a woman between 18 and 69 years old in good health.

This clonotype registers medium-sized by frequency. This chain uses TRBV6-2 or TRBV6-3 with TRBJ2-5; the TCRdb call, TRBD2, lacks DNA for checking. CDR3 length: 15 residues. The germline V gene encodes CDR1 MNHEY and CDR2 SVGEGT. Here the CDR3 reads CASRPGLADQETQYF.

This clonotype is deemed medium-sized by its frequency. The V gene is TRBV6-4, the J gene TRBJ2-6; the TRBD1 assignment by TCRdb is unverifiable without DNA. CDR1 and CDR2 from the germline V gene are MRHNA and SNTAGT. The CDR3 runs to 16 residues. The CDR3 loop is CASSAGGSSGANVLTF.

This clonotype is classed as large by frequency. The rearrangement joins TRBV25-1 to TRBJ1-1; TCRdb outputs TRBD1, but without DNA this stays unchecked. Germline CDR1 MGHDK, CDR2 SYGVNS. The CDR3 loop spans 15 amino acids. The CDR3: CASSNAQGAWTEAFF.

This clonotype is labeled large based on frequency. The chain is built from TRBV11-3 and TRBJ2-3; absent DNA, TCRdb's TRBD1 call cannot be checked. In germline, CDR1 is SGHNT, CDR2 YENEEA. This CDR3 contains 12 residues. The CDR3 sequence: CASSLQGDTQYF.

Judged by frequency, this clonotype is medium-sized (0.01 to 0.1%). The chain combines TRBV5-5 with TRBJ2-3. The CDR3 contains 14 residues. Germline V gene lookup returns CDR1 SGHKS and CDR2 YYEKEE (reference sequence). The CDR3 protein is CASSLGGTGDTQYF.

This chain links TRBV12-3 or TRBV12-4 with TRBJ1-1; TCRdb calls TRBD1, which cannot be checked without DNA. The CDR3 runs to 13 residues. This CDR3 is CASSLDGGTEAFF.

This clonotype registers medium-sized by frequency. This chain joins TRBV7-8 and TRBJ1-4; TCRdb's D call of TRBD1 is untestable without DNA. CDR3 length: 14 residues. Germline CDR1 and CDR2: SGHVS and FQNEAQ. This CDR3 reads CASSLDRVGEKLFF.

This clonotype counts as large (0.1 to 1%) by frequency. The chain links TRBV25-1 to TRBJ2-1; the TRBD2 assignment by TCRdb is unverifiable without DNA. Germline V CDR1 and CDR2: MGHDK, SYGVNS. This CDR3 spans 18 amino acids. The CDR3 region is CASTDRGTSGNLYNEQFF.

Considering frequency, this clonotype is medium-sized. The rearrangement uses TRBV6-4 and TRBJ2-1; with no DNA, the TCRdb D assignment of TRBD1 cannot be verified. Germline V gene sequence: CDR1 MRHNA, CDR2 SNTAGT. The CDR3 has 15 residues. CDR3 residues: CASSVGPGDYNEQFF.

By frequency, this clonotype is large. V usage is TRBV20-1 and J usage is TRBJ2-5; checking the TCRdb D call of TRBD1 is not possible without DNA. CDR1 and CDR2 from the germline V gene are DFQATT and SNEGSKA (reference sequence). There are 14 residues in the CDR3. The CDR3 reads CSAGPPGGRETQYF.

The V and J genes are TRBV20-1 and TRBJ1-5; the TRBD1 assignment by TCRdb is unverifiable without DNA. The germline CDR1 and CDR2 sequences are DFQATT and SNEGSKA (reference sequence). This CDR3 is built from 13 residues. The chain's CDR3 is CSASDSENQPQHF.

By frequency, this clonotype is medium-sized (0.01 to 0.1%). CDR3 loop: CASSERVGENTEAFF. The chain has TRBV6-4 and TRBJ1-1. The CDR3 is 15 residues long. CDR1 MRHNA and CDR2 SNTAGT come from the germline V gene.

Frequency places this clonotype as medium-sized. The chain uses TRBV6-2 or TRBV6-3 and TRBJ2-7. Per germline, CDR1 MNHEY and CDR2 SVGEGT. The CDR3 contains 14 residues. The CDR3 sequence is CASSYGVDSYEQYF.

The chain links TRBV28 to TRBJ2-7; TCRdb lists TRBD1, though no DNA is available to test this call. The CDR3 extends over 18 amino acids. Germline-derived CDR1 and CDR2 are MDHEN and SYDVKM. The CDR3 sequence: CASSLVFPSGTGVHEQYF.

According to its frequency, this clonotype is medium-sized. V and J are TRBV4-3 and TRBJ2-3; the TCRdb D gene call, TRBD2, has no DNA to confirm it. Germline V lookup: CDR1 LGHNA, CDR2 YSLEER. The CDR3 contains 16 residues. The CDR3 here is CASSQEGSGKPDTQYF.

Frequency places this clonotype as large. V is TRBV24-1 and J is TRBJ2-2; the D call from TCRdb, TRBD2, cannot be confirmed without DNA. Germline values: CDR1 KGHDR, CDR2 SFDVKD. The CDR3 is 15 amino acids. The CDR3 loop is CATSDRGVDTGELFF.

Judged by frequency, this clonotype is medium-sized. This chain links TRBV6-4 with TRBJ2-6; TCRdb picks TRBD1, but there is no DNA to check that call. CDR1 and CDR2 (germline): MRHNA, SNTAGT. This CDR3 is 14 amino acids long. The CDR3 region is CASSGTTGANVLTF.

This clonotype is large (0.1 to 1%) by frequency. The chain joins TRBV20-1 to TRBJ2-2; as DNA is missing, the TRBD1 call by TCRdb cannot be tested. Germline CDR1 reads DFQATT; CDR2 reads SNEGSKA (reference sequence). The CDR3 totals 15 residues. The CDR3 sequence: CSAKKQGGDAGELFF.

Judged by frequency, this clonotype is medium-sized. The chain carries TRBV6-4 and TRBJ1-1; TCRdb's D gene call, TRBD1, goes unchecked for lack of DNA. The CDR3 totals 13 residues. Germline V gene lookup returns CDR1 MRHNA and CDR2 SNTAGT. Here the CDR3 reads CASSDGANTEAFF.

This clonotype is medium-sized by frequency. The rearrangement uses TRBV20-1 and TRBJ2-7; the D call from TCRdb, TRBD1, cannot be confirmed without DNA. Germline assignment: CDR1 DFQATT and CDR2 SNEGSKA (reference sequence). The CDR3 spans 13 residues. CDR3: CSARRTEPYEQYF.

Its frequency marks this clonotype as hyperexpanded. The chain carries TRBV12-3 or TRBV12-4 and TRBJ1-1. The CDR3 sequence is 14 residues long. CDR3 amino acids: CASSLDGGGTEAFF.